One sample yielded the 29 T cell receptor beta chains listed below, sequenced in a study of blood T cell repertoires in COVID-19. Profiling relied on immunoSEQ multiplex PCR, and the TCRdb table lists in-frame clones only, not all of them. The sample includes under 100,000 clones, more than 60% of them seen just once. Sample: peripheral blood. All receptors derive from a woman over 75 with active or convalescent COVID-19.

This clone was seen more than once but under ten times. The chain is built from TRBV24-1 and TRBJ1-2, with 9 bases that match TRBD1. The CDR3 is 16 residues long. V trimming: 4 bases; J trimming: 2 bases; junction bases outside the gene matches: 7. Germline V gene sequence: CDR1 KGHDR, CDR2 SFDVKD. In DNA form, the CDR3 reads TGTGCCACCAGTGACAGCTCCGGACAGGGGAACTATGGCTACACCTTC. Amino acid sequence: CATSDSSGQGNYGYTF.

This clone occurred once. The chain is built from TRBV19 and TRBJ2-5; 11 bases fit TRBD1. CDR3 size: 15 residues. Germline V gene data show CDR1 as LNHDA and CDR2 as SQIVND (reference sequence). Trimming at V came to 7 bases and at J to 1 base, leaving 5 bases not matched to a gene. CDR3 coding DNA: TGTGCCAGTACAACGGGACAGGGGGTCCAAGAGACCCAGTACTTC. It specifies CASTTGQGVQETQYF.

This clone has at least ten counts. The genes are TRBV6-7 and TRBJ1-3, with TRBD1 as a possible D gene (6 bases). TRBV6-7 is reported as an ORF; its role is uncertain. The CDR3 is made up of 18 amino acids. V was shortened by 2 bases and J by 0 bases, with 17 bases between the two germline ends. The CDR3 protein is CASSYPERGQSSGNTIYF. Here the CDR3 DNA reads TGTGCCAGCAGTTACCCCGAGAGAGGACAGAGCTCTGGAAACACCATATATTTT.

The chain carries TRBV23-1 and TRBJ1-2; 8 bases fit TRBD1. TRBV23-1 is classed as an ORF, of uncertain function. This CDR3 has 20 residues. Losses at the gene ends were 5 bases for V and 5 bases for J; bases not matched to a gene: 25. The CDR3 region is CASSYPAWTGMSAILYGYTF. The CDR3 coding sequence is TGCGCCAGCAGTTATCCCGCCTGGACAGGGATGAGCGCCATTCTTTATGGCTACACCTTC.

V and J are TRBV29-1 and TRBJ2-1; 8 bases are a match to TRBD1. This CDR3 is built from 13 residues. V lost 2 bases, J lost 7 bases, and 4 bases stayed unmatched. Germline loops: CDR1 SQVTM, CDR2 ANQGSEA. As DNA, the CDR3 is TGCAGCGTTGAACAGGGGGCCAGAAATGAGCAGTTCTTC. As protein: CSVEQGARNEQFF.

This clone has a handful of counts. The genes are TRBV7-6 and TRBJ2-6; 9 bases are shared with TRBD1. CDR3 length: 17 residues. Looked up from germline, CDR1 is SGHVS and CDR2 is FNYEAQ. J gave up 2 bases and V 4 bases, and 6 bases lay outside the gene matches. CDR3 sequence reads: CASSSYRGRTGANVLTF. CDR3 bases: TGTGCCAGCAGCTCCTACAGGGGGCGGACTGGGGCCAACGTCCTGACTTTC.

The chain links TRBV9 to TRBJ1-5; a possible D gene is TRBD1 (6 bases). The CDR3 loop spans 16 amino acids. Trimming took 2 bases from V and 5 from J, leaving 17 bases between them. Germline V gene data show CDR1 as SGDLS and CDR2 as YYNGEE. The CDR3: CASSVLGPGADQPQHF. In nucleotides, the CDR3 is TGTGCCAGCAGCGTCCTAGGCCCAGGGGCTGATCAGCCCCAGCATTTT. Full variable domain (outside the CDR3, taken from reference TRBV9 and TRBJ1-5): DSGVTQTPKHLITATGQRVTLRCSPRSGDLSVYWYQQSLDQGLQFLIQYYNGEERAKGNILERFSAQQFPDLHSELNLSSLELGDSALYFCASSVLGPGADQPQHFGDGTRLSIL.

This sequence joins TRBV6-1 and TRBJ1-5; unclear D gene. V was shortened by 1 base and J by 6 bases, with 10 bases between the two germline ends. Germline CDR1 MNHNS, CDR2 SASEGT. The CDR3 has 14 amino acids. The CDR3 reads CASSEGIGGQPQHF. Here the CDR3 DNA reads TGTGCCAGCAGTGAAGGAATCGGAGGTCAGCCCCAGCATTTT.

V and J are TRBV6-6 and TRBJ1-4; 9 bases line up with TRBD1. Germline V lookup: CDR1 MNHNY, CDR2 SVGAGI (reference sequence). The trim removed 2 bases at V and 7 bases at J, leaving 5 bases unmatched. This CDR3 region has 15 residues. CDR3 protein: CASSYGQGRGEKLFF. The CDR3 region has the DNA TGTGCCAGCAGTTACGGACAGGGGAGGGGTGAAAAACTGTTTTTT.

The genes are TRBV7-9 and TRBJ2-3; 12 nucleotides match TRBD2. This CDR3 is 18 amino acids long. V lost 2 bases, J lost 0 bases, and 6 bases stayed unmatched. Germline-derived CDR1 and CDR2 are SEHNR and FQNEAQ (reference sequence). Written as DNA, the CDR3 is TGTGCCAGCAGCTTATCGACTAGCGGGGGCCTCAGCACAGATACGCAGTATTTT. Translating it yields CASSLSTSGGLSTDTQYF.

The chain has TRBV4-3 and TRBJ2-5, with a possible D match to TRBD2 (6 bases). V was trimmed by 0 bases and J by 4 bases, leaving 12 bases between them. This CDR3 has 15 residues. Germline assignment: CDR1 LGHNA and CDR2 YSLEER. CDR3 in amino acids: CASSQELGGPETQYF. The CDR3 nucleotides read TGCGCCAGCAGCCAAGAGCTCGGAGGGCCAGAGACCCAGTACTTC.

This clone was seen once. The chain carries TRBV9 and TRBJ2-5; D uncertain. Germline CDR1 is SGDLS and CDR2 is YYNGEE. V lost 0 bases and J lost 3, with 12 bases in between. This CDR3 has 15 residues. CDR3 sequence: CASSVDATSEETQYF. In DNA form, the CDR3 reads TGTGCCAGCAGCGTAGATGCGACTTCAGAAGAGACCCAGTACTTC. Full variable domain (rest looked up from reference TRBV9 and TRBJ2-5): DSGVTQTPKHLITATGQRVTLRCSPRSGDLSVYWYQQSLDQGLQFLIQYYNGEERAKGNILERFSAQQFPDLHSELNLSSLELGDSALYFCASSVDATSEETQYFGPGTRLLVL.

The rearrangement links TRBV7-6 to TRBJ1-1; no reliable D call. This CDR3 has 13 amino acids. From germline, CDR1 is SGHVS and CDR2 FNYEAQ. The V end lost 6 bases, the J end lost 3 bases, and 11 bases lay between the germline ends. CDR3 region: CASSRERDTEAFF. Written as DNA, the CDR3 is TGTGCCAGCAGTCGGGAACGGGACACTGAAGCTTTCTTT.

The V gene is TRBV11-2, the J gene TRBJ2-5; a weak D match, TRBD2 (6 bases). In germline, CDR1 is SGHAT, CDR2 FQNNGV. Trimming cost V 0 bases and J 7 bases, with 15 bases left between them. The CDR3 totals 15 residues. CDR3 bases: TGTGCCAGCAGCTTAGAGGGCGGGGTCGTGAGGACCCAGTACTTC. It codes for CASSLEGGVVRTQYF. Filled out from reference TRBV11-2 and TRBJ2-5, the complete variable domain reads EAGVAQSPRYKIIEKRQSVAFWCNPISGHATLYWYQQILGQGPKLLIQFQNNGVVDDSQLPKDRFSAERLKGVDSTLKIQPAKLEDSAVYLCASSLEGGVVRTQYFGPGTRLLVL.

The CDR3 DNA is TGTGCCAGCAGCCCCAGCGGGGGGGGAGAGACCCAGTACTTC. This sequence encodes CASSPSGGGETQYF. The J gene is TRBJ2-5, the V gene TRBV7-9; TRBD2 matches 10 bases. CDR3 length: 14 amino acids. Germline assignment: CDR1 SEHNR and CDR2 FQNEAQ (reference sequence). Losses at the gene ends were 5 bases for V and 4 bases for J; bases not matched to a gene: 4. The whole variable domain, filled in from reference TRBV7-9 and TRBJ2-5, reads DTGVSQNPRHKITKRGQNVTFRCDPISEHNRLYWYRQTLGQGPEFLTYFQNEAQLEKSRLLSDRFSAERPKGSFSTLEIQRTEQGDSAMYLCASSPSGGGETQYFGPGTRLLVL.

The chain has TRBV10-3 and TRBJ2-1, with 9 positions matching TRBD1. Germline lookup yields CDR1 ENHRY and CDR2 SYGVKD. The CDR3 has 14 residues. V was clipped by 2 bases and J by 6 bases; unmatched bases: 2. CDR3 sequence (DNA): TGTGCCATCAGTGAGGTGGACAGGGGCAATGAGCAGTTCTTC. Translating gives CAISEVDRGNEQFF.

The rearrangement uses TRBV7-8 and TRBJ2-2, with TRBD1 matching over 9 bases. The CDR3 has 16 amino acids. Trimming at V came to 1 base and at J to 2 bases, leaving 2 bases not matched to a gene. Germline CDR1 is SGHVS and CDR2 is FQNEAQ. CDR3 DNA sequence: TGTGCCAGCAGCTTAGGGGGACAGGGAAACACCGGGGAGCTGTTTTTT. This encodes CASSLGGQGNTGELFF. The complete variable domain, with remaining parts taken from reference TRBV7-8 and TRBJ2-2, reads GAGVSQSPRYKVAKRGQDVALRCDPISGHVSLFWYQQALGQGPEFLTYFQNEAQLDKSGLPSDRFFAERPEGSVSTLKIQRTQQEDSAVYLCASSLGGQGNTGELFFGEGSRLTVL.

The CDR3 nucleotides read TGTGCCAGCACCGACCACCATTGGGGGGGCTCCGAGCAGTACTTC. This encodes CASTDHHWGGSEQYF. This chain uses TRBV6-5 with TRBJ2-7; D may be TRBD2 (7 bases). This CDR3 is built from 15 residues. Germline CDR1 and CDR2: MNHEY and SVGAGI. V was pared by 7 bases and J by 6 bases, with 22 bases between.

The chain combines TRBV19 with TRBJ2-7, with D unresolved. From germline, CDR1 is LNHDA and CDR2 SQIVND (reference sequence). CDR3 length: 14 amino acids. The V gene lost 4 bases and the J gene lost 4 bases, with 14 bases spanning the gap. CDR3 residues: CASSTTSYRYEQYF. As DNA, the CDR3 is TGTGCCAGTAGTACCACCTCGTATCGGTACGAGCAGTACTTC.

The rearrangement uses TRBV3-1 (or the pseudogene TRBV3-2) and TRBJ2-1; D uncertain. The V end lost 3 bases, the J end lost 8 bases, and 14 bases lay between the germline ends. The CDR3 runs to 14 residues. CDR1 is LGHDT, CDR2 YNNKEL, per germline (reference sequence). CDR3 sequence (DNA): TGTGCCAGCAGCCACCAAGTTCCCCAGGATGAGCAGTTCTTC. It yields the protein CASSHQVPQDEQFF.

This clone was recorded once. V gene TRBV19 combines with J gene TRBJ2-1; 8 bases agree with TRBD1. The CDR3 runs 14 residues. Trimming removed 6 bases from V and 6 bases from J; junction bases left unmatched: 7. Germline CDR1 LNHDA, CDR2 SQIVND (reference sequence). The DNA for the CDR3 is TGTGCCAGTAGCCGAGGACAGGGCCGCAATGAGCAGTTCTTC. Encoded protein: CASSRGQGRNEQFF.

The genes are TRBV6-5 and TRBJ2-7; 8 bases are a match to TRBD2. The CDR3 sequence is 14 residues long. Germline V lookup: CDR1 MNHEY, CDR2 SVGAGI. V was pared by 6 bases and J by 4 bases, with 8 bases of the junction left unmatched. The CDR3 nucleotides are TGTGCCAGCAGCCCCGGGGCGGGGGGATACGAGCAGTACTTC. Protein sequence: CASSPGAGGYEQYF.

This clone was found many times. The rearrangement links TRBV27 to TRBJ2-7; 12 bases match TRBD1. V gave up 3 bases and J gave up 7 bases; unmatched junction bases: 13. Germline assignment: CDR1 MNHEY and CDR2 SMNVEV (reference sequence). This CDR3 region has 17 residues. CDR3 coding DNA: TGTGCCAGCAGTTTCTCCCCGGGACAGGGGGCGCGAAGAGAGCAGTACTTC. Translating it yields CASSFSPGQGARREQYF.

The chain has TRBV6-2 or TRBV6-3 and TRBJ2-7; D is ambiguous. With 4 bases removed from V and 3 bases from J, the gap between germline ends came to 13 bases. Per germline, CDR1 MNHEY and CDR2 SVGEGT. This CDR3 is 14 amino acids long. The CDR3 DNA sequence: TGTGCCAGCAGTTTCAGACACATGGTCTACGAGCAGTACTTC. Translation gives CASSFRHMVYEQYF.

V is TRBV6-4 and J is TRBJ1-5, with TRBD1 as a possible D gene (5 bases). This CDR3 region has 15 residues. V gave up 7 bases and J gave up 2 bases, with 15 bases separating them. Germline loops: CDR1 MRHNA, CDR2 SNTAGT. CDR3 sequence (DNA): TGTGCCAGCACGGACGGCAGGGCCGGCAATCAGCCCCAGCATTTT. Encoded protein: CASTDGRAGNQPQHF.

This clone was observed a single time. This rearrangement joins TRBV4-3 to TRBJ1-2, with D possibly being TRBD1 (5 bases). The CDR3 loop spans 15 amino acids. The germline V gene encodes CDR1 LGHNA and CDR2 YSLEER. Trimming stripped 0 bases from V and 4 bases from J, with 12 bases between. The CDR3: CASSQDETVSYGYTF. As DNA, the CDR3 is TGCGCCAGCAGCCAAGACGAGACAGTCTCCTATGGCTACACCTTC.

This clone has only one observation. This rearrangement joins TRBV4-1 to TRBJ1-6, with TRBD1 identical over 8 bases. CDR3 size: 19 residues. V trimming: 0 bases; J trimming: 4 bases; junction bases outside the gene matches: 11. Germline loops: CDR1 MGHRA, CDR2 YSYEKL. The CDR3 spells CASSQEARRQGAYNSPLHF. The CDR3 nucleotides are TGCGCCAGCAGCCAAGAGGCCCGGAGGCAGGGGGCTTATAATTCACCCCTCCACTTT.

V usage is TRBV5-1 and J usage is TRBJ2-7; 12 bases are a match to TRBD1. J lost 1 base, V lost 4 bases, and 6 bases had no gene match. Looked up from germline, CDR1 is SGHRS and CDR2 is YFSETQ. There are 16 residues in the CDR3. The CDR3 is CASSPGQGAFSYEQYF. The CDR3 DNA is TGCGCCAGCAGCCCGGGACAGGGGGCATTTTCCTACGAGCAGTACTTC.

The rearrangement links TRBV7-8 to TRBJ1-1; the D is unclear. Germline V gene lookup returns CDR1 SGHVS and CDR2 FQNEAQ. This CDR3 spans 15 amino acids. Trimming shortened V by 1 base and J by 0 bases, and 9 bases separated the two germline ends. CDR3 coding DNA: TGTGCCAGCAGCTTAGTAGGAGTGATGAACACTGAAGCTTTCTTT. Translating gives CASSLVGVMNTEAFF.